This record concerns one T cell receptor (beta chain) sequence. What it binds is not known. This CDR3 contains 14 residues. Losses at the gene ends were 6 bases for V and 5 bases for J; bases not matched to a gene: 2. Germline CDR1 is WSHSY and CDR2 is SAAADI. This entry comes from a study of early T cells in non-severe SARS-CoV-2 infection. Study-wide points: Matching results from VDJdb favored anti-spike CD8 responses, leaving private and CD4 specificities undetected.

The TCR library protocol attached unique molecular identifiers to the individual cDNA molecules. TCRdb recomputed calls from the 5' RACE reads with MiXCR, one row per CDR3 protein. Of 55,000 to 70,000 distinct CDR3 sequences listed, around 11% are singletons. This TCR was sampled from an adult who was a healthcare worker with PCR-confirmed SARS-CoV-2 infection or an uninfected control (not recorded which). The donor label of this sample is uncertain. The chain joins TRBV10-2 to TRBJ2-1; TRBD2 matches at 12 bases. This specimen was whole blood, taken at baseline. The CDR3 bases are TGCGCCAGCAGGACTAGCGGGGGCGACAATGAGCAGTTCTTC. Translation gives CASRTSGGDNEQFF.